One TCR beta chain is described in this entry. Other DNA sequences within the sample encode an identical CDR3. These data originate in a study of control samples from healthy donors and cancer patients. Sequencing used immunoSEQ multiplex PCR; TCRdb keeps in-frame clones, though not all of them. Of 350,000 to 450,000 clones listed, around 90% were seen once; the top ten hold 5% to 8%. Sample: PBMCs. This TCR came from a man aged 35 to 55 with head and neck cancer.

This CDR3 is CASSPDLYEQYF. The CDR3 DNA reads as TGTGCCAGCTCACCTGATCTTTACGAGCAGTACTTC. J is TRBJ2-7 and V is TRBV18; D call uncertain. Germline V gives CDR1 KGHSH, CDR2 LQKENI. This CDR3 region has 12 residues. V was clipped by 3 bases and J by 4 bases, with 7 bases between them.